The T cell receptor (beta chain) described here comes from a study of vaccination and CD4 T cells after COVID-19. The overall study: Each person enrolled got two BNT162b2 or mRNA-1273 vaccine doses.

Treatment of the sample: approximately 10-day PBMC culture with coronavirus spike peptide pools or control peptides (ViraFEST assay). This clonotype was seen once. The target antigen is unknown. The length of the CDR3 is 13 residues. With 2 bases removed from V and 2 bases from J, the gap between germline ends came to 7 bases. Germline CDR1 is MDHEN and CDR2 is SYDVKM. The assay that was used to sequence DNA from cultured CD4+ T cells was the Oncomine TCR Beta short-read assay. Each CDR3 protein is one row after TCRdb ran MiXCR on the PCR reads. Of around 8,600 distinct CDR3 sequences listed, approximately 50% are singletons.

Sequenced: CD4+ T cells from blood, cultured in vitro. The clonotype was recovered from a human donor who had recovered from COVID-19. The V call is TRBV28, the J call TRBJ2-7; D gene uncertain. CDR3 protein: CASSLTGPYEQYF. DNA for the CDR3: TGTGCCAGCAGTTTAACTGGCCCCTACGAGCAGTACTTC.